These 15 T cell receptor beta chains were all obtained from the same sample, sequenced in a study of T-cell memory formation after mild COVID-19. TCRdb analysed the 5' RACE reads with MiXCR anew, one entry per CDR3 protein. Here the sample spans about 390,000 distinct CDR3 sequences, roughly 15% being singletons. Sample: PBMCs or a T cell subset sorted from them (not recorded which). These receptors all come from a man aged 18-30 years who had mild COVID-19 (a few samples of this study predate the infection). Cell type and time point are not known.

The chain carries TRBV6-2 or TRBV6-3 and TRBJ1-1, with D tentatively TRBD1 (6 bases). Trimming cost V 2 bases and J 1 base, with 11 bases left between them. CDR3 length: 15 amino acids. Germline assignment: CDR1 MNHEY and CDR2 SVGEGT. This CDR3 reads CASSYQGMGNTEAFF. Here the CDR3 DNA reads TGTGCCAGCAGTTACCAGGGGATGGGGAACACTGAAGCTTTCTTT.

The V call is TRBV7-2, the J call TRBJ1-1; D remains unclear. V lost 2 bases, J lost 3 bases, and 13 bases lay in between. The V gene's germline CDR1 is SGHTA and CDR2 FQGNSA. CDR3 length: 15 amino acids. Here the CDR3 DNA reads TGTGCCAGCAGCTTAACGAGTAGTCCGGACACTGAAGCTTTCTTT. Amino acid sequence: CASSLTSSPDTEAFF. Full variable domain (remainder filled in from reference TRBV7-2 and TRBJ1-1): GAGVSQSPSNKVTEKGKDVELRCDPISGHTALYWYRQSLGQGLEFLIYFQGNSAPDKSGLPSDRFSAERTGGSVSTLTIQRTQQEDSAVYLCASSLTSSPDTEAFFGQGTRLTVV.

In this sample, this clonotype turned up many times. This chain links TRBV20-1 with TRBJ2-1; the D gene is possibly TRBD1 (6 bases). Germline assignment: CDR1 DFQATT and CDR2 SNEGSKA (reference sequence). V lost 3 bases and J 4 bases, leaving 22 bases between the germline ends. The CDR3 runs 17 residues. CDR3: CSARDRFRVGQYNEQFF. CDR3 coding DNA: TGCAGTGCTAGGGACCGTTTTAGGGTAGGACAGTACAATGAGCAGTTCTTC.

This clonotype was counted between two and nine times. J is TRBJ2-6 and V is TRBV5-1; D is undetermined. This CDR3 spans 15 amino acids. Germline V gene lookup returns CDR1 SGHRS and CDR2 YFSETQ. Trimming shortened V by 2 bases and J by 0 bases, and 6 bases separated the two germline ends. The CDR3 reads CASSFSVSGANVLTF. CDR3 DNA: TGCGCCAGCAGCTTTTCTGTCTCTGGGGCCAACGTCCTGACTTTC.

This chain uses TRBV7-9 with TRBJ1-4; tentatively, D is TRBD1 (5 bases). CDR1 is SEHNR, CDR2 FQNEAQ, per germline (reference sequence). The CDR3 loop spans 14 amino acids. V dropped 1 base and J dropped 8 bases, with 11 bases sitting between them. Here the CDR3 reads CASSLGAGDEKLFF. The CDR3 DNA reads TGTGCCAGCAGCTTAGGGGCGGGGGACGAAAAACTGTTTTTT.

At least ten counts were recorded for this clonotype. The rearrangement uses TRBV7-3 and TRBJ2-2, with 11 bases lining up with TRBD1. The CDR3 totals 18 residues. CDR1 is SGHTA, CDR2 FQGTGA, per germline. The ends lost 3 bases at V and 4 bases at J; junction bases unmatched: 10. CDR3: CASSFSGQGARSTGELFF. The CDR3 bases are TGTGCCAGCAGCTTCTCCGGACAGGGGGCGCGCAGCACCGGGGAGCTGTTTTTT.

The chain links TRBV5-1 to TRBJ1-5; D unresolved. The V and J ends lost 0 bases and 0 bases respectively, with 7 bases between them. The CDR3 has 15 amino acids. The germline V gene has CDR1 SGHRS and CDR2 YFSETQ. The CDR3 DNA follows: TGCGCCAGCAGCTTGGGTGGATCTAGCAATCAGCCCCAGCATTTT. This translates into CASSLGGSSNQPQHF. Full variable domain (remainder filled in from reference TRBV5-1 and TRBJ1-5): KAGVTQTPRYLIKTRGQQVTLSCSPISGHRSVSWYQQTPGQGLQFLFEYFSETQRNKGNFPGRFSGRQFSNSRSEMNVSTLELGDSALYLCASSLGGSSNQPQHFGDGTRLSIL.

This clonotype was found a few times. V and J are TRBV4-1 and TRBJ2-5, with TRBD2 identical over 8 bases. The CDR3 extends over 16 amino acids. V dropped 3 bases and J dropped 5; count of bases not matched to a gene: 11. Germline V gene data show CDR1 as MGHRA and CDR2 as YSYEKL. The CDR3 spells CASSQDVRGAWETQYF. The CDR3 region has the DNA TGCGCCAGCAGCCAGGATGTGCGGGGGGCGTGGGAGACCCAGTACTTC.

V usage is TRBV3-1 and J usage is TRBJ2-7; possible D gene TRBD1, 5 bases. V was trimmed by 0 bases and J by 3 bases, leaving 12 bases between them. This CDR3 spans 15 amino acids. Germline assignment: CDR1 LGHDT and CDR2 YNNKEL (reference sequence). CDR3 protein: CASSQEDGADYEQYF. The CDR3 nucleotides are TGTGCCAGCAGCCAAGAGGATGGGGCAGACTACGAGCAGTACTTC.

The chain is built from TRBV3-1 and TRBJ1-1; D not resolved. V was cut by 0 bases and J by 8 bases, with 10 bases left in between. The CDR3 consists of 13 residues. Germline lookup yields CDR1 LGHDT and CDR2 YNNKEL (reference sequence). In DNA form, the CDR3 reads TGTGCCAGCAGCCAAGAGGCACGAACCGAAGCTTTCTTT. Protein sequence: CASSQEARTEAFF.

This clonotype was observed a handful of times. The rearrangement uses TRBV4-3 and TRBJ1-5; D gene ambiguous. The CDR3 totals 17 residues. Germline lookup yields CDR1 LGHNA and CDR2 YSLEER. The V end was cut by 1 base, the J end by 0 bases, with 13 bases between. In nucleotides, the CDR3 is TGCGCCAGCAGCCAAGGTGACTACGGTCATAGCAATCAGCCCCAGCATTTT. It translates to CASSQGDYGHSNQPQHF.

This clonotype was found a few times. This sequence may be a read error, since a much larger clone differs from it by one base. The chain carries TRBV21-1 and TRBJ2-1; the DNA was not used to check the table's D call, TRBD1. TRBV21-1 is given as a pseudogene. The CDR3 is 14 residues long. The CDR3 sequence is CASSTGTGNNEQFF. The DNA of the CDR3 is TGTGCCAGCAGCACCGGGACAGGGAACAATGAGCAGTTCTTC.

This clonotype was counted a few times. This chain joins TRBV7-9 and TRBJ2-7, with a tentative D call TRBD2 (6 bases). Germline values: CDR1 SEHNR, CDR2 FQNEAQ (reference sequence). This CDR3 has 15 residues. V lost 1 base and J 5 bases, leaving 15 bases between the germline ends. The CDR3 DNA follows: TGTGCCAGCAGCTTAGGACGACAGTCGGGAGACGAGCAGTACTTC. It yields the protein CASSLGRQSGDEQYF.

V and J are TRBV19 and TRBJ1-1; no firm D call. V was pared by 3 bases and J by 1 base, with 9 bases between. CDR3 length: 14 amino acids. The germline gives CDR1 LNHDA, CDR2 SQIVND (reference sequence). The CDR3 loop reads CASSIRQTNTEAFF. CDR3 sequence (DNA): TGTGCCAGTAGTATTCGTCAGACGAACACTGAAGCTTTCTTT.

CDR3 nucleotides: TGTGCCAGCAGCCAAGTCGGCCGGGGTGAGGATGGCTACACCTTC. This encodes CASSQVGRGEDGYTF. V gene TRBV4-2 combines with J gene TRBJ1-2; D gene uncertain. V lost 1 base, J lost 6 bases, and 15 bases lay in between. CDR1 and CDR2 (germline): LGHNA, YNFKEQ. This CDR3 is 15 amino acids long.